This T cell receptor (beta chain) was sequenced during a study of spatial heterogeneity in lung cancer. For the study at large: Raw reads contained each unique TCR and UMI combination more than ten times on average.

With V trimmed by 0 bases and J by 2 bases, 14 bases remained unmatched. This CDR3 contains 20 residues. Germline loops: CDR1 ENHRY, CDR2 SYGVKD. This clonotype ranks as large (0.1 to 1%). Its matching antigen is unknown. General study results and limits: Tumor T cells had an estimated coverage that came to about 6.5% for alpha chains and around 12% for beta chains. It was found that expanded intratumoral alpha and beta TCR counts tracked tumor mutation counts.

Time point given: sample taken at primary tumor resection. Sequencing of whole RNA from tumor, nontumor lung or frozen PBMC involved no sorting. A distinct unique molecular identifier was carried by each TCR cDNA molecule. TCRdb used MiXCR to reprocess the 5' RACE reads, holding one entry per CDR3 protein. The sample consists of roughly 3,500 distinct CDR3 sequences, roughly 3.3% of them appearing once. The sequence was collected from a male donor with early-stage non-small cell lung cancer. The chain recombines TRBV10-3 with TRBJ2-1; 9 nucleotides align to TRBD2. The starting material was lung tumor tissue, obtained at surgery. The CDR3 DNA reads as TGTGCCATCAGTGAGTCCCTCGCCGCTAGCGGGGAGAAAGCCTACAATGAGCAGTTCTTC. This encodes CAISESLAASGEKAYNEQFF.